Listed here are 19 T cell receptor beta chains from one sample, sequenced in a study of breast tumors, draining lymph nodes, adjacent tissues (dated by TCRdb to 2016 to 2017). The library relied on multiplex PCR. TCRdb lists the instrument as Illumina HiSeq 2000. The raw public reads went through TCRdb reprocessing: fastp at Q25, MiXCR clone calling, in-frame beta chains kept. Each CDR3 protein appears once, grouped with its most common genes and DNA. The sample table holds 150,000 to 200,000 distinct CDR3 sequences, of which roughly a third were seen once. The ten largest clonotypes hold 4.3% of the sample. The axillary draining lymph nodes of breast cancer patients were the source of the lymph node samples. Specimen: axillary lymph node tissue. The source is a female donor with breast cancer. Some clones in this sample may be carry-over from other donors' samples.

This clonotype has a handful of counts. V usage is TRBV7-6 and J usage is TRBJ1-1; D unclear. The V end lost 0 bases, the J end lost 0 bases, and 14 bases lay between the germline ends. The CDR3 contains 17 residues. From germline, CDR1 is SGHVS and CDR2 FNYEAQ. The DNA for the CDR3 is TGTGCCAGCAGCTTAGCCGGTCGTAGTTATGTGAACACTGAAGCTTTCTTT. This codes for CASSLAGRSYVNTEAFF.

The J gene is TRBJ2-1, the V gene TRBV18, with D possibly being TRBD1 (5 bases). This CDR3 comprises 14 residues. V lost 9 bases and J lost 4, with 16 bases in between. Per the germline V gene, CDR1 is KGHSH and CDR2 is LQKENI. CDR3 in DNA: TGTGCCAGTCTCCAATCGACAGCTTACAATGAGCAGTTCTTC. Translating it yields CASLQSTAYNEQFF.

At least ten counts were recorded for this clonotype. V usage is TRBV12-3 or TRBV12-4 and J usage is TRBJ2-1, with D perhaps TRBD1 (6 bases). This CDR3 comprises 13 residues. V gave up 6 bases and J gave up 2 bases, with 8 bases separating them. CDR3 in DNA: TGTGCCAGCAGATGGGACACCTACAATGAGCAGTTCTTC. Protein product: CASRWDTYNEQFF.

Concerning this clonotype: A much more abundant neighbour one base away suggests this may be a read error. The rearrangement links TRBV11-2 to TRBJ2-5; D may be TRBD2 (6 bases). With 6 bases removed from V and 4 bases from J, the gap between germline ends came to 30 bases. Germline V gene data show CDR1 as SGHAT and CDR2 as FQNNGV. CDR3 size: 19 residues. The CDR3 bases are TGTGCCAGCAGTTCCGGTTTAGCGGCAGGGCCTTTTTACCCAGAGACCCAGTACTTC. Amino acids: CASSSGLAAGPFYPETQYF.

Many counts were recorded for this clonotype. The genes are TRBV10-3 and TRBJ2-7; 16 bases are shared with TRBD2. CDR3 length: 16 amino acids. V dropped 4 bases and J dropped 3; count of bases not matched to a gene: 3. The germline V gene encodes CDR1 ENHRY and CDR2 SYGVKD. In nucleotides, the CDR3 is TGTGCCATCAGTGCGGGACTAGCGGGGGGGAACTACGAGCAGTACTTC. Its translation: CAISAGLAGGNYEQYF.

The chain uses TRBV2 and TRBJ2-1, with 10 bases that match TRBD2. Germline CDR1 and CDR2: SNHLY and FYNNEI. The V gene end was trimmed by 3 bases and the J gene end by 4 bases; junction bases not matched to a gene: 9. This CDR3 is built from 17 residues. CDR3 coding DNA: TGTGCCAGCAGTGATGGGGGACTAGCGTCCAGATACAATGAGCAGTTCTTC. The encoded protein is CASSDGGLASRYNEQFF. Combining the CDR3 with reference TRBV2 and TRBJ2-1 gives the whole variable domain EPEVTQTPSHQVTQMGQEVILRCVPISNHLYFYWYRQILGQKVEFLVSFYNNEISEKSEIFDDQFSVERPDGSNFTLKIRSTKLEDSAMYFCASSDGGLASRYNEQFFGPGTRLTVL.

This clonotype was seen many times. The V and J genes are TRBV7-3 and TRBJ1-6; no clear D. There are 14 residues in the CDR3. The germline CDR1 and CDR2 sequences are SGHTA and FQGTGA. Trimming removed 3 bases from V and 6 bases from J, with 9 bases in between. The CDR3 is CASSLVPFNSPLHF. Written as DNA, the CDR3 is TGTGCCAGCAGCTTGGTTCCTTTTAATTCACCCCTCCACTTT. Looking up the rest from reference TRBV7-3 and TRBJ1-6 gives the full variable domain: GAGVSQTPSNKVTEKGKYVELRCDPISGHTALYWYRQSLGQGPEFLIYFQGTGAADDSGLPNDRFFAVRPEGSVSTLKIQRTERGDSAVYLCASSLVPFNSPLHFGNGTRLTVT.

This clonotype was seen many times. CDR3 nucleotides: TGTGCCAGCAGCTTACACGGTGGCCCTGGTAACTATGGCTACACCTTC. Translated: CASSLHGGPGNYGYTF. This chain links TRBV11-2 with TRBJ1-2; no definite D call. Per germline, CDR1 SGHAT and CDR2 FQNNGV. The ends were cut back, 2 bases at V and 1 base at J, with 14 bases in the middle. This CDR3 has 16 residues.

The J gene is TRBJ2-4, the V gene TRBV27; 12 bases are shared with TRBD2. The CDR3 consists of 16 residues. The trim removed 4 bases at V and 5 bases at J, leaving 6 bases unmatched. Germline loops: CDR1 MNHEY, CDR2 SMNVEV (reference sequence). The CDR3 nucleotides read TGTGCCAGCAGTTCCGTTTCTAGCGGGAGGGAAAACATTCAGTACTTC. The encoded protein is CASSSVSSGRENIQYF.

With regard to this clonotype: A much larger clone is a single base away; this may be a read error. Here the CDR3 DNA reads TGCAGTGTTTCCTCCGGGACAGGGACCTCCGAGCAGTACTTC. Protein product: CSVSSGTGTSEQYF. J is TRBJ2-7 and V is TRBV20-1; 9 bases map to TRBD1. Germline CDR1 is DFQATT and CDR2 is SNEGSKA (reference sequence). V was clipped by 7 bases and J by 6 bases; unmatched bases: 13. CDR3 length equals 14 residues.

This clonotype was recorded at least ten times. The V and J genes are TRBV4-1 and TRBJ1-5; TRBD1 agrees at 7 bases. The CDR3 covers 16 residues. Germline loops: CDR1 MGHRA, CDR2 YSYEKL. The junction had 6 bases not matched to a gene; V was cut back by 0 bases and J by 4 bases. CDR3 DNA sequence: TGCGCCAGCAGCCAAGATCGGCAGGGGGGAAATCAGCCCCAGCATTTT. Encoded protein: CASSQDRQGGNQPQHF.

This clonotype was observed at least ten times. The V gene is TRBV19, the J gene TRBJ2-7, with D perhaps being TRBD1 or TRBD2 (5 bases each). The CDR3 has 14 amino acids. V gave up 10 bases and J gave up 0 bases, with 16 bases separating them. CDR1 is LNHDA, CDR2 SQIVND, per germline (reference sequence). The CDR3 nucleotides read TGTGCCACCCAAAGCGGAGACAGCTCCTACGAGCAGTACTTC. Amino acids: CATQSGDSSYEQYF. The full variable domain, with the rest looked up from reference TRBV19 and TRBJ2-7, is DGGITQSPKYLFRKEGQNVTLSCEQNLNHDAMYWYRQDPGQGLRLIYYSQIVNDFQKGDIAEGYSVSREKKESFPLTVTSAQKNPTAFYLCATQSGDSSYEQYFGPGTRLTVT.

Concerning this clonotype: A read error is possible here, since a much larger clone lies one base away. The V and J genes are TRBV11-3 and TRBJ2-1; 10 nucleotides agree with TRBD1. Germline loops: CDR1 SGHNT, CDR2 YENEEA. The J segment lost 9 bases and the V segment lost 4 bases, leaving 3 bases of the junction unmatched. This CDR3 is built from 13 residues. The CDR3 loop reads CASSSDRGPEQFF. Written as DNA, the CDR3 is TGTGCCAGCAGCTCCGACAGGGGGCCTGAGCAGTTCTTC.

This clonotype occurred many times. The CDR3 region is CASSLAGEGETQYF. CDR3 nucleotide sequence: TGTGCCAGCAGCTTAGCGGGGGAGGGAGAGACCCAGTACTTC. The chain joins TRBV7-3 to TRBJ2-5; 7 bases line up with TRBD2. Trimming took 2 bases from V and 4 from J; bases not matched to a gene: 4. Per the germline V gene, CDR1 is SGHTA and CDR2 is FQGTGA. The CDR3 loop spans 14 amino acids.

Regarding this clonotype: This could be a read error, since a much larger clone is one nucleotide away. The chain joins TRBV5-6 to TRBJ2-1, with a weak D call TRBD1 (7 bases). The CDR3 is made up of 15 amino acids. The V gene lost 4 bases and the J gene lost 6 bases, with 17 bases spanning the gap. Looked up from germline, CDR1 is SGHDT and CDR2 is YYEEEE. The CDR3 here is CASSAGQPGLNEQFF. The CDR3 DNA is TGTGCCAGCAGCGCGGGACAGCCGGGGCTCAATGAGCAGTTCTTC.

Worth noting for this clonotype: A junction end diverges from the germline sequence, so it may reflect a read error. The chain links TRBV6-2 or TRBV6-3 to TRBJ2-1; TRBD2 matches at 11 bases. The germline CDR1 and CDR2 sequences are MNHEY and SVGEGT. The CDR3 is 20 residues long. For the CDR3, the DNA is TGTGCCAGCAGTCACTCGTTACTAGCGGGGGCGACGAGCTCCTACAATGAGCAGTTCTTC. This encodes CASSHSLLAGATSSYNEQFF.

The chain carries TRBV5-1 and TRBJ1-1; no clear D. The V gene's germline CDR1 is SGHRS and CDR2 YFSETQ. Trimming shortened V by 0 bases and J by 4 bases, and 10 bases separated the two germline ends. The CDR3 sequence is 14 residues long. CDR3 sequence reads: CASSLVSVGTEAFF. DNA of the CDR3: TGCGCCAGCAGCTTGGTGTCGGTAGGCACTGAAGCTTTCTTT.

In its sample, this clonotype was seen a few times. This sequence may be a read error, since a much larger clone differs from it by one base. V is TRBV14 and J is TRBJ2-7; tentatively, D is TRBD1 or TRBD2 (5 bases each). Germline CDR1 and CDR2: SGHDN and FVKESK. The CDR3 consists of 14 residues. The CDR3 nucleotides are TGTGCCAGCAGCCAAGATAGCAGGGCGGGCGAGCAGTCCTTC. Amino acid sequence: CASSQDSRAGEQSF.

Judged by abundance, this clonotype is medium-sized. The gene calls are TRBV25-1 and TRBJ2-2; 10 bases are shared with TRBD2. Germline trimming cut 3 bases from V and 7 bases from J; bases unmatched to any gene: 8. Germline V gene sequence: CDR1 MGHDK, CDR2 SYGVNS. The CDR3 contains 16 residues. The CDR3 spells CASSDSSGGAYGELFF. The DNA for the CDR3 is TGTGCCAGCAGTGATTCCAGCGGGGGGGCCTACGGGGAGCTGTTTTTT.